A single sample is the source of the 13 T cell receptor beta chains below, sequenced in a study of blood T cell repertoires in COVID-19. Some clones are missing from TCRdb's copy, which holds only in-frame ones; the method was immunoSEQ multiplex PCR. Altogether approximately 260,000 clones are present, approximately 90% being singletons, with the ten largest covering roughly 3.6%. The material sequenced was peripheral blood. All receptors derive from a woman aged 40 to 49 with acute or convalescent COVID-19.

This chain's CDR3 is CASSPRPGQSNTEAFF. DNA for the CDR3: TGTGCCAGCAGCCCCCGTCCCGGACAGTCGAACACTGAAGCTTTCTTT. The chain combines TRBV9 with TRBJ1-1; maybe TRBD1 (6 bases). V shed 4 bases and J shed 1 base, with 17 bases lying between them. CDR1 and CDR2 (germline): SGDLS, YYNGEE. The CDR3 is 16 residues long.

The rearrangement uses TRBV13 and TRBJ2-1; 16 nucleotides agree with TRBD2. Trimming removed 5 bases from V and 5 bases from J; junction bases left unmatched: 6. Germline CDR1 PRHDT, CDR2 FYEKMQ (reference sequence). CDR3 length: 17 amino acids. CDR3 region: CASSLGTSGGANNEQFF. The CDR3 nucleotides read TGTGCCAGCAGCCTTGGGACTAGCGGGGGGGCGAACAATGAGCAGTTCTTC.

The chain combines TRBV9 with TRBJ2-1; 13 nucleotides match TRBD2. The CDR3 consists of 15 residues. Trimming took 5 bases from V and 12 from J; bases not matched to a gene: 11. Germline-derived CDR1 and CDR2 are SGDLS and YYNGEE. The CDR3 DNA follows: TGTGCCAGCAGTCCGGGACTAGCGGGGTCTTGGTCGCAGTTCTTC. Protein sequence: CASSPGLAGSWSQFF.

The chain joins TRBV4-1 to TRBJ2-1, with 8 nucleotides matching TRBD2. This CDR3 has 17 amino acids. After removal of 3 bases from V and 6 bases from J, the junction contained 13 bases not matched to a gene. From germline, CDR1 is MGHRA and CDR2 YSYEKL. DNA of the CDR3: TGCGCCAGCAGCCAGCCCGGGGGGGGCCCCAGGGGCAATGAGCAGTTCTTC. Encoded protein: CASSQPGGGPRGNEQFF.

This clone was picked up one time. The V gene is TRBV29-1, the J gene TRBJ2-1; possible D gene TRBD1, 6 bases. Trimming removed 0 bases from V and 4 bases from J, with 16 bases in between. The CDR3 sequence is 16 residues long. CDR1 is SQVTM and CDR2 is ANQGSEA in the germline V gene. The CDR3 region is CSVEDLGQIKYNEQFF. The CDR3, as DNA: TGCAGCGTTGAAGACCTCGGACAGATTAAATACAATGAGCAGTTCTTC.

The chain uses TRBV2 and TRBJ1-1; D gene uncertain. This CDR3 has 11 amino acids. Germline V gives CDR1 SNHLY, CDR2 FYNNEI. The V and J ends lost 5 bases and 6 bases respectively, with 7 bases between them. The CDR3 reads CASSRGAEAFF. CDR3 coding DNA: TGTGCCAGCAGTAGAGGCGCTGAAGCTTTCTTT.

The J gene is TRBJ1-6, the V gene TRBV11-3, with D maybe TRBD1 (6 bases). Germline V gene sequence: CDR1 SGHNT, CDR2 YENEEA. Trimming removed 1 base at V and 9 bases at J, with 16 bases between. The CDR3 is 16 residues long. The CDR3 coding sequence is TGTGCCAGCAGCTTAGCCTCAGGGGAAAGAGGTTCACCCCTCCACTTT. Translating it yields CASSLASGERGSPLHF.

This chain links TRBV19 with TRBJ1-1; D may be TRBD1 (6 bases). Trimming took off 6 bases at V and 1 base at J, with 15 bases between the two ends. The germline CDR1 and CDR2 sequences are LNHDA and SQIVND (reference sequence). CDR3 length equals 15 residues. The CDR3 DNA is TGTGCCAGTAGGCAAACCGGGACATCGAACACTGAAGCTTTCTTT. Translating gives CASRQTGTSNTEAFF.

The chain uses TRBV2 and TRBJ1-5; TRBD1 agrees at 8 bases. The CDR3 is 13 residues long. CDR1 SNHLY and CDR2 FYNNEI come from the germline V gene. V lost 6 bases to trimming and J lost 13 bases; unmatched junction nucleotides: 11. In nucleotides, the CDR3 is TGTGCCAGCAGGGAACAAGGGACAGGACTACAGCATTTT. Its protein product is CASREQGTGLQHF.

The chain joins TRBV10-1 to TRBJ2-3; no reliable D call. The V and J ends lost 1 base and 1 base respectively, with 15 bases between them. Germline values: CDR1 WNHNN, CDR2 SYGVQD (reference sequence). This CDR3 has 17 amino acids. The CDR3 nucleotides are TGCGCCAGCAGTGAGTACCTGCTAAGAGCCCGCACAGATACGCAGTATTTT. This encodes CASSEYLLRARTDTQYF.

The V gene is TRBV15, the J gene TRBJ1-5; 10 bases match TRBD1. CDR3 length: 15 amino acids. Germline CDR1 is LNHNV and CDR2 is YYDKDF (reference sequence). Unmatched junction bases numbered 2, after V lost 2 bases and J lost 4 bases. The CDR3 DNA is TGTGCCACCAGCAGAAAGGGACAGGGGAATCAGCCCCAGCATTTT. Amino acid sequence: CATSRKGQGNQPQHF. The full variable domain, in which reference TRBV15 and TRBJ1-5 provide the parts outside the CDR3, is DAMVIQNPRYQVTQFGKPVTLSCSQTLNHNVMYWYQQKSSQAPKLLFHYYDKDFNNEADTPDNFQSRRPNTSFCFLDIRSPGLGDTAMYLCATSRKGQGNQPQHFGDGTRLSIL.

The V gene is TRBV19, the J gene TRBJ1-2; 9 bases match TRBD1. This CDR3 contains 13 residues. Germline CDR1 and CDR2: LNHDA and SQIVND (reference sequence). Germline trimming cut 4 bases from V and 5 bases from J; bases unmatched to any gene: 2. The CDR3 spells CASSNGQGYGYTF. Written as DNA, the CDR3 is TGTGCCAGTAGTAACGGACAGGGGTATGGCTACACCTTC.

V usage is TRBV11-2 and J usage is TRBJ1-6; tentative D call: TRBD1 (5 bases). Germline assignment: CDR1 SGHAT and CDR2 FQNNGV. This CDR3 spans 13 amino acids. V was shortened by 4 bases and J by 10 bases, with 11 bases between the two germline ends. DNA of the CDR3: TGTGCCAGCAGCTGGGGGGGGGACTCACCCCTCCACTTT. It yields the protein CASSWGGDSPLHF. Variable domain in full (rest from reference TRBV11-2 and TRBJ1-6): EAGVAQSPRYKIIEKRQSVAFWCNPISGHATLYWYQQILGQGPKLLIQFQNNGVVDDSQLPKDRFSAERLKGVDSTLKIQPAKLEDSAVYLCASSWGGDSPLHFGNGTRLTVT.